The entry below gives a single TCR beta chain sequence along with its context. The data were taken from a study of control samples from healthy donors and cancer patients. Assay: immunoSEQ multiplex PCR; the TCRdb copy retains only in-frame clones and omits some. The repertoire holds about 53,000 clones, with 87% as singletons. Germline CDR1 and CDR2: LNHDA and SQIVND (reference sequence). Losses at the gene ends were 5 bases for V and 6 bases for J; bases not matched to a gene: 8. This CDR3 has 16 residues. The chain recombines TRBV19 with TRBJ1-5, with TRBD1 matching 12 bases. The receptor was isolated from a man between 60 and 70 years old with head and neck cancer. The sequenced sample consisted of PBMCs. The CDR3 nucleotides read TGTGCCAGTAGTTCCACCGGGACAGGGGGCACTCAGCCCCAGCATTTT. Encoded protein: CASSSTGTGGTQPQHF.